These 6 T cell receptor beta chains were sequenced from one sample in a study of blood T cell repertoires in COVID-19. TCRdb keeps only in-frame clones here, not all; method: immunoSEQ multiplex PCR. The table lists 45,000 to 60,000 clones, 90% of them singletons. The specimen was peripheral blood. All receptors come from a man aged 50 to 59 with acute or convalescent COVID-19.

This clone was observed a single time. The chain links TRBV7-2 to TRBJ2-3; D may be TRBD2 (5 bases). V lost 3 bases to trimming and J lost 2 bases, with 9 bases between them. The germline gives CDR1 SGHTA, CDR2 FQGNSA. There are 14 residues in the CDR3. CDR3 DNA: TGTGCCAGCAGCTTGCCGGGAAACACAGATACGCAGTATTTT. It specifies CASSLPGNTDTQYF.

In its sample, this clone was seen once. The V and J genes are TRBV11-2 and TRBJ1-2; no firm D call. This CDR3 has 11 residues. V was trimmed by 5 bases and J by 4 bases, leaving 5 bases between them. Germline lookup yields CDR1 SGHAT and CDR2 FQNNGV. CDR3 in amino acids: CASSASYGYTF. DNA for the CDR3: TGTGCCAGCAGCGCTAGCTATGGCTACACCTTC.

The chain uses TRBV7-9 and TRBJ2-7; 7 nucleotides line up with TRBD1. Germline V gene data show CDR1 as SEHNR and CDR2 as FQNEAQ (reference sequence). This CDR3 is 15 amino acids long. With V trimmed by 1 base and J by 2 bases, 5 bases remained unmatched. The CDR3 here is CASSLEGDRAYEQYF. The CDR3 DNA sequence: TGTGCCAGCAGCTTAGAGGGAGACAGGGCCTACGAGCAGTACTTC.

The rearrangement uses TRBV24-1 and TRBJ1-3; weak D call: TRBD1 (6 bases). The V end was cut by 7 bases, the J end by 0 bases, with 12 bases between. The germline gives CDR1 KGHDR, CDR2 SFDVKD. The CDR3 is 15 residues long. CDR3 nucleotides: TGTGCCACCAGGCCCGTGGGGGCCTCTGGAAACACCATATATTTT. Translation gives CATRPVGASGNTIYF.

The CDR3 spells CASSHPSGDRATNYGYTF. CDR3 nucleotides: TGCGCCAGCAGTCACCCCTCAGGGGACAGGGCAACTAACTATGGCTACACCTTC. The chain employs TRBV23-1 and TRBJ1-2; 9 bases map to TRBD1. TRBV23-1 is reported as an ORF; its role is uncertain. The V gene end was trimmed by 3 bases and the J gene end by 0 bases; junction bases not matched to a gene: 11. The CDR3 consists of 18 residues.

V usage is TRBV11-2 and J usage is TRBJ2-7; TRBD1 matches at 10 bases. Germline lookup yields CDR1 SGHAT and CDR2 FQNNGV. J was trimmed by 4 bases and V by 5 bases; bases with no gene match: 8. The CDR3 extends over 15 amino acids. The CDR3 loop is CASSARDRGRYEQYF. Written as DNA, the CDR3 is TGTGCCAGCAGCGCTCGGGACAGGGGACGGTACGAGCAGTACTTC.